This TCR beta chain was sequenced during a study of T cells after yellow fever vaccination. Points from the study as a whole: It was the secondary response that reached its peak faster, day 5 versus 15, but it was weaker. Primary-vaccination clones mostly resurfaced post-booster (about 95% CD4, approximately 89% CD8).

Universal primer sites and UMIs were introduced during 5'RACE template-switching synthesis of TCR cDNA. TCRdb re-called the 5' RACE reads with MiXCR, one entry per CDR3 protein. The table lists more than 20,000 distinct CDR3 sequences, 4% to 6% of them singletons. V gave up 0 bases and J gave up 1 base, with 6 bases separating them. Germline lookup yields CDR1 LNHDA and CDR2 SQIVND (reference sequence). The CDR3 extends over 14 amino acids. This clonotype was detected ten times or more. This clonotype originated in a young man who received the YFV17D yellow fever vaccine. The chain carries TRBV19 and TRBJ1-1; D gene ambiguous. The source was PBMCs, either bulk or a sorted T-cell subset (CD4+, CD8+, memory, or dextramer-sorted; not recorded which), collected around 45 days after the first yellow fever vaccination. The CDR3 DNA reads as TGTGCCAGTAGTATAGACGGACGGAACACTGAAGCTTTCTTT. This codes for CASSIDGRNTEAFF.